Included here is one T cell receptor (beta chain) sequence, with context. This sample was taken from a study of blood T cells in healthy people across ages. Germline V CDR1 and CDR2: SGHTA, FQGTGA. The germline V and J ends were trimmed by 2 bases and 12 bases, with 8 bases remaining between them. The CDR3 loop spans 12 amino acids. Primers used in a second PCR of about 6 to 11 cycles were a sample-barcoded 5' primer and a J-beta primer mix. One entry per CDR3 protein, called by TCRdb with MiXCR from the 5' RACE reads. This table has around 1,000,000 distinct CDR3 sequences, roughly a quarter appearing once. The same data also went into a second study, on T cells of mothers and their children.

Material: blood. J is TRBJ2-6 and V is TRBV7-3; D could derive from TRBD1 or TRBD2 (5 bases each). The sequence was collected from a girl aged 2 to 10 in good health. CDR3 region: CASSLGGSVLTF. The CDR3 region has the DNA TGTGCCAGCAGCTTAGGGGGATCCGTCCTGACTTTC.